This T cell receptor (beta chain) was recovered during a study of T cell changes during pregnancy in multiple sclerosis (dated by TCRdb to the late 2010s). Broadly, across the study: The study examined how the T cell repertoire changed over the course of pregnancy in women with multiple sclerosis.

Points on this clone: The specificity of this receptor is unknown. The record has no base qualities; no much larger clone is one base away.

Inclusive of the bounding cysteine and phenylalanine, the CDR3 is 15 residues long. Left in the record is the CDR3 DNA by itself, 45 bases read in frame from the first base. Sequences SEHNR (CDR1) and FQNEAQ (CDR2) are obtained from the germline V gene (reference sequence). The germline V and J ends show losses of 1 base and 5 bases respectively, and no gene match explains 5 bases of the junction. The library was produced with the immunoSEQ multiplex PCR assay. In its TCRdb copy, this immuneACCESS table keeps in-frame sequences only and misses some clones. Where compared with another copy, unresolved V genes explain less than half of these, and the others have no known cause. For this sample the table gives about 40,000 clones, of which around 90% were detected only once. The ten largest clones take up around 5.5% of the sample.

The starting material was CD8+ T cells from peripheral blood mononuclear cells, obtained in the third trimester of pregnancy. The sequence was obtained from a female donor with multiple sclerosis, enrolled in a pregnancy study. The chain uses TRBV7-9 and TRBJ2-1, with TRBD1 identical over 7 junction bases. The CDR3 protein: CASSLGDRSDNEQFF. At the DNA level, the sequence is TGTGCCAGCAGCTTAGGGGACAGAAGCGACAATGAGCAGTTCTTC.